This T cell receptor beta chain originates from a study of a mutant IDH1 vaccine in newly diagnosed glioma (dated by TCRdb to about 2021). In the study overall: Eight vaccinations were administered to patients in weeks 1, 3, 5, 7, 11, 15, 19 and 23, corresponding to visits V03 through V10. Peripheral blood was drawn at six visits: V03 (baseline), V05, V07, V10, V12 and V13. Longitudinal TCRB deep sequencing was done for 25 treated patients, wherever samples were available for exploratory analyses. Vaccination began 4-6 weeks after radiotherapy alone, or alongside temozolomide cycles in the chemotherapy-containing groups. Before enrollment, patients had received standard therapy of radiotherapy alone, temozolomide alone, or radiochemotherapy with temozolomide; most received the combination. Of the roughly 34 treated patients, 62.5% were male and around 40% were female, and a mean age of around 40 years was recorded. What the study reported, not specific to this receptor: Immune responses induced by the vaccine were seen in approximately 93% of patients across multiple MHC alleles. Pseudoprogression appeared unrelated to alterations in the top peripheral T cell clonotypes detected by TCRB sequencing. It was noted by the authors that analyses of patient blood samples could not be reproduced owing to sample limitations. Selection of PBMC samples for TCRB deep sequencing was based on availability.

This clone has only one observation. Its antigen is unknown. No much larger clone is present one base from it, and per-base qualities are unavailable. Germline trimming: 6 bases from V, 1 base from J; junction bases outside gene matches: 3. From a lookup of the germline V gene, CDR1 and CDR2 are MNHEY and SVGAGI. Including cysteine and phenylalanine, the CDR3 has 15 amino acids. Kept here is only the CDR3 DNA, which spans 45 bases and is read in frame from base 1. Taken with the paper, the label for time point translates to: week 23, last vaccination. Each vaccine dose was 300 ug of a 20-mer mutant IDH1 peptide in Montanide, given subcutaneously with topical imiquimod. Newly diagnosed WHO grade 3 or 4 IDH1-mutant astrocytomas showing loss of nuclear ATRX were present in the donors. The samples were drawn from NOA16, a multicentre, single-arm, open-label phase I trial in Germany that tested a mutant IDH1 peptide vaccine in humans for the first time. Genomic DNA for TCRB sequencing was isolated from EDTA blood with the DNeasy Blood and Tissue Kit.

Library preparation employed the immunoSEQ multiplex PCR assay. Rearranged TCR beta chain sequences were amplified using the hsTCRB Kit according to the manufacturer's protocol. An Illumina MiSeq was used to sequence the TCRB libraries. The study's processing was this. Demultiplexing, trimming and gene mapping were performed with the kit vendor's proprietary platform. TCRdb retrieved this table from immuneACCESS and kept in-frame rearrangements only. Not all clones are present; in checked studies, unresolved V genes account for under half, and no reason is known for the remainder. Clone size and V and J calls were adopted from that table, with D and trimming inferred from the DNA. This sample comprises about 20,000 clones, roughly four fifths of them detected only once. 13% of the sample is held by the ten biggest clonotypes.

The rearrangement joined TRBV6-5 to TRBJ1-5, and 10 bases in between align with TRBD1. The receptor was derived from a man younger than 45 with glioma. The sample in question was PBMCs, obtained from a glioma patient whose treatment included an IDH1 peptide vaccine. At the DNA level, the sequence is TGTGCCAGCAGCAGACAGGGGGCGAGCAATCAGCCCCAGCATTTT. Its translation is CASSRQGASNQPQHF.